This T cell receptor beta chain derives from a study of vaccination and CD4 T cells after COVID-19. As for this clonotype: Its antigen is currently unknown. The germline gene is not matched at one end of the junction; a read error may be the cause.

Oncomine TCR Beta short-read sequencing was applied to DNA from cultured CD4+ T cells. Each CDR3 protein gets one entry after TCRdb re-called the PCR reads with MiXCR. This table has fewer than 20,000 distinct CDR3 sequences, about 40% appearing once. Treatment specified: roughly nine-day PBMC culture with coronavirus spike peptide pools or control peptides (ViraFEST assay). In germline, CDR1 is MNHEY, CDR2 SVGAGI. CDR3 length: 16 amino acids. The sample consisted of CD4+ T cells from blood, cultured in vitro, taken after SARS-CoV-2 vaccination. The chain links TRBV6-5 to TRBJ2-6, with TRBD2 identical over 7 bases. The TCR originated in a human donor who had recovered from COVID-19. In DNA form, the CDR3 reads TGTGCCAGCAGTGACTCGGGGGGCTCTGGGGCCAACGTCCTGACTTTC. The encoded protein is CASSDSGGSGANVLTF.